The 14 T cell receptor beta chains below come from one sample, sequenced in a study of T cell responses to AZD1222 COVID-19 vaccine. Assay: immunoSEQ multiplex PCR; the TCRdb copy retains only in-frame clones and omits some. The sample carries 95,000 to 150,000 clones, around 92% recorded once. The material sequenced was peripheral blood, taken 28 days after the second AZD1222 dose. These receptors were taken from an adult who received the AZD1222 COVID-19 vaccine.

This sequence joins TRBV6-4 and TRBJ2-1; D is ambiguous. CDR1 and CDR2 (germline): MRHNA, SNTAGT. V dropped 4 bases and J dropped 9 bases, with 7 bases sitting between them. The length of the CDR3 is 11 residues. As DNA, the CDR3 is TGTGCCAGCAGTGTTATTGGTGAGCAGTTCTTC. Its translation is CASSVIGEQFF.

The chain carries TRBV29-1 and TRBJ2-5; D gene unclear. V was shortened by 0 bases and J by 3 bases, with 14 bases between the two germline ends. The CDR3 covers 15 residues. The germline V gene has CDR1 SQVTM and CDR2 ANQGSEA. CDR3 sequence: CSVEDWLTTEETQYF. The CDR3 DNA reads TGCAGCGTTGAAGATTGGCTAACCACGGAAGAGACCCAGTACTTC.

This clone was observed a few times. The rearrangement joins TRBV7-2 to TRBJ1-6; no firm D call. Germline CDR1 and CDR2: SGHTA and FQGNSA. V was trimmed by 3 bases and J by 8 bases, leaving 8 bases between them. The CDR3 is 13 residues long. CDR3 DNA sequence: TGTGCCAGCAGCTTCGCCCCGGATTCACCCCTCCACTTT. This gives the protein CASSFAPDSPLHF.

This clone was seen once. The chain joins TRBV7-2 to TRBJ2-3; D might be TRBD1 (6 bases). V gave up 5 bases and J gave up 0 bases, with 15 bases separating them. CDR3 size: 16 residues. Germline V gene data show CDR1 as SGHTA and CDR2 as FQGNSA. The CDR3 protein is CASSAPGTHSTDTQYF. CDR3 coding DNA: TGTGCCAGCAGCGCCCCCGGGACACACAGCACAGATACGCAGTATTTT. Full variable domain (rest looked up from reference TRBV7-2 and TRBJ2-3): GAGVSQSPSNKVTEKGKDVELRCDPISGHTALYWYRQSLGQGLEFLIYFQGNSAPDKSGLPSDRFSAERTGGSVSTLTIQRTQQEDSAVYLCASSAPGTHSTDTQYFGPGTRLTVL.

V usage is TRBV19 and J usage is TRBJ1-2, with TRBD1 matching over 7 bases. V dropped 1 base and J dropped 8; count of bases not matched to a gene: 7. CDR3 length equals 14 residues. Germline assignment: CDR1 LNHDA and CDR2 SQIVND (reference sequence). CDR3 sequence (DNA): TGTGCCAGTAGTATAGGGGACAGCCTGGGAGGCTACACCTTC. Protein sequence: CASSIGDSLGGYTF. The full variable domain, rest sourced from reference TRBV19 and TRBJ1-2, is DGGITQSPKYLFRKEGQNVTLSCEQNLNHDAMYWYRQDPGQGLRLIYYSQIVNDFQKGDIAEGYSVSREKKESFPLTVTSAQKNPTAFYLCASSIGDSLGGYTFGSGTRLTVV.

As for this clone: The same CDR3 can be traced to other DNA sequences in this sample. This chain connects TRBV18 to TRBJ1-1; weak D call: TRBD1 (5 bases). CDR3 length: 14 residues. The V and J ends lost 3 bases and 1 base respectively, with 9 bases between them. Germline V gene sequence: CDR1 KGHSH, CDR2 LQKENI. DNA for the CDR3: TGTGCCAGCTCACCCGGCCAGGGGAACACTGAAGCTTTCTTT. Encoded protein: CASSPGQGNTEAFF.

This chain links TRBV5-1 with TRBJ2-3, with 9 bases fitting TRBD1. Per the germline V gene, CDR1 is SGHRS and CDR2 is YFSETQ. The J segment lost 3 bases and the V segment lost 1 base, leaving 3 bases of the junction unmatched. The CDR3 length is 15 residues. The CDR3 spells CASSLRDRATDTQYF. As DNA, the CDR3 is TGCGCCAGCAGCTTGAGGGACAGGGCAACAGATACGCAGTATTTT.

The chain links TRBV6-5 to TRBJ2-5, with TRBD2 matching 9 bases. The CDR3 spans 15 residues. The germline CDR1 and CDR2 sequences are MNHEY and SVGAGI. V lost 6 bases, J lost 7 bases, and 12 bases stayed unmatched. The CDR3, as DNA: TGTGCCAGCAGGAGCGGGCTAGCGGGGAGTGGGACCCAGTACTTC. As protein: CASRSGLAGSGTQYF.

V and J are TRBV5-4 and TRBJ1-2; possible D gene TRBD1, 5 bases. Germline lookup yields CDR1 SGHNT and CDR2 YYREEE (reference sequence). V was pared by 1 base and J by 5 bases, with 12 bases between. CDR3 length: 14 residues. As DNA, the CDR3 is TGTGCCAGCAGCTTGTCGACAGACTATTATGGCTACACCTTC. Its translation: CASSLSTDYYGYTF.

The V call is TRBV10-1, the J call TRBJ1-4, with D uncertain. V shed 2 bases and J shed 3 bases, with 4 bases lying between them. The CDR3 loop spans 13 amino acids. CDR1 is WNHNN and CDR2 is SYGVQD in the germline V gene (reference sequence). The CDR3 here is CASSEDSNEKLFF. CDR3 DNA sequence: TGCGCCAGCAGTGAGGATTCTAATGAAAAACTGTTTTTT.

This clone came up a few times. V gene TRBV2 combines with J gene TRBJ2-7; 10 nucleotides match TRBD2. Germline V gives CDR1 SNHLY, CDR2 FYNNEI. The J segment lost 5 bases and the V segment lost 5 bases, leaving 6 bases of the junction unmatched. The length of the CDR3 is 14 residues. CDR3 DNA sequence: TGTGCCAGCAGTTCTAGCGGGAGTGGGGACGAGCAGTACTTC. Its translation is CASSSSGSGDEQYF.

V usage is TRBV2 and J usage is TRBJ1-6, with D uncertain. Germline CDR1 reads SNHLY; CDR2 reads FYNNEI. V was pared by 5 bases and J by 0 bases, with 11 bases between. The CDR3 runs 16 residues. Written as DNA, the CDR3 is TGTGCCAGCAGTCCACAGTTGAGCTCCTATAATTCACCCCTCCACTTT. As protein: CASSPQLSSYNSPLHF.

The V call is TRBV7-9, the J call TRBJ1-2, with 8 bases aligning to TRBD1. Trimming took 2 bases from V and 5 from J; bases not matched to a gene: 7. From germline, CDR1 is SEHNR and CDR2 FQNEAQ (reference sequence). The CDR3 totals 15 residues. The chain's CDR3 is CASSLMGQGAYGYTF. In nucleotides, the CDR3 is TGTGCCAGCAGCTTAATGGGCCAGGGGGCGTATGGCTACACCTTC.

V and J are TRBV6-6 and TRBJ1-6, with D unclear. With 5 bases removed from V and 7 bases from J, the gap between germline ends came to 18 bases. The CDR3 consists of 16 residues. Germline values: CDR1 MNHNY, CDR2 SVGAGI (reference sequence). DNA for the CDR3: TGTGCCAGCAGTAGCCGACATCCGGGTTTCAATTCACCCCTCCACTTT. It specifies CASSSRHPGFNSPLHF.